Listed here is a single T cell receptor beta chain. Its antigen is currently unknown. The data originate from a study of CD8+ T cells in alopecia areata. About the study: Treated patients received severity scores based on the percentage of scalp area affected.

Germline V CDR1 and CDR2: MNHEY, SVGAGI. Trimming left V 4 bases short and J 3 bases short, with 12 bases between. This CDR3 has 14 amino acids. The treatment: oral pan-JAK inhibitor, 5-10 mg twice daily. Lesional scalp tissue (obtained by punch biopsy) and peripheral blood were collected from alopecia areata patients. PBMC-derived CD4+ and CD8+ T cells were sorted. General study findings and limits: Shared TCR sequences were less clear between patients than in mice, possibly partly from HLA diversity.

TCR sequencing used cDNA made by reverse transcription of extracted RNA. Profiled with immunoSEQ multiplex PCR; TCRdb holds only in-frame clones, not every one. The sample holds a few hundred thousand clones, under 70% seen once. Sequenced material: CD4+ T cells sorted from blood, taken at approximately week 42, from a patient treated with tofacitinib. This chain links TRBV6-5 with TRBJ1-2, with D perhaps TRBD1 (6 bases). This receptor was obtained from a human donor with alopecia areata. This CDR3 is CASSSSGTYYGYTF. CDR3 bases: TGTGCCAGCAGTTCCTCCGGGACATACTATGGCTACACCTTC.